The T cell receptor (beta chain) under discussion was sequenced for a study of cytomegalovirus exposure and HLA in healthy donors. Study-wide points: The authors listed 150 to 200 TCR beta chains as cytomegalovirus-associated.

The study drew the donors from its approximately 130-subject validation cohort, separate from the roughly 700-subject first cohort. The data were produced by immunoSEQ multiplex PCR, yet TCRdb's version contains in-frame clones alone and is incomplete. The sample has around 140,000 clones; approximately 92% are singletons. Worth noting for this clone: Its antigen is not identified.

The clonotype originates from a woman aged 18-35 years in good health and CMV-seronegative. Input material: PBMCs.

CDR3 in amino acids: CASSLWENSPLHF. The CDR3 region has the DNA TGTGCCAGCAGCTTATGGGAGAATTCACCCCTCCACTTT. V gene TRBV5-6 combines with J gene TRBJ1-6; D call uncertain. V lost 2 bases and J 7 bases, leaving 7 bases between the germline ends. Germline V CDR1 and CDR2: SGHDT, YYEEEE. The CDR3 contains 13 residues.